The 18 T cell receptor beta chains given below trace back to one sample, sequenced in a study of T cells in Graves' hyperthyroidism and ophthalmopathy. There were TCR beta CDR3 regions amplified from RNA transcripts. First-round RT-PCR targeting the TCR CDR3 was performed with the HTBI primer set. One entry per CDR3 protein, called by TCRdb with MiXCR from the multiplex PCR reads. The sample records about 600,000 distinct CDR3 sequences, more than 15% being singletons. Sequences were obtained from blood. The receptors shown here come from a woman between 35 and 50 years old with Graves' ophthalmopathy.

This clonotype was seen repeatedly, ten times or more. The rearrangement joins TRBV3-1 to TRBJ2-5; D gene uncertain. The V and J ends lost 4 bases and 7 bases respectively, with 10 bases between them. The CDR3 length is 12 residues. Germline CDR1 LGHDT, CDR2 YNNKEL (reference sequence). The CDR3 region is CASSRLDGTQYF. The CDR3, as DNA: TGTGCCAGCAGCCGCCTAGACGGGACCCAGTACTTC.

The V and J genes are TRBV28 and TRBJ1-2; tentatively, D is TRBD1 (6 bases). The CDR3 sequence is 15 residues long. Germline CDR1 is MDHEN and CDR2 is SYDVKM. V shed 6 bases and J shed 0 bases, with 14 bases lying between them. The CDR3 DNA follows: TGTGCCAGCAGCCCCTCAGGGGCCGCTAACTATGGCTACACCTTC. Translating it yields CASSPSGAANYGYTF.

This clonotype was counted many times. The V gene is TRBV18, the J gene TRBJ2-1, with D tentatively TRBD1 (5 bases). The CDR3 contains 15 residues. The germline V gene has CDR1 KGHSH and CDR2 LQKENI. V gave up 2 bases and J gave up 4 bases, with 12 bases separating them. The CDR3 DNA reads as TGTGCCAGCTCACCAACAGGAGACCCGTACAATGAGCAGTTCTTC. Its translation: CASSPTGDPYNEQFF. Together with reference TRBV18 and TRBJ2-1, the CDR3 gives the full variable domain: NAGVMQNPRHLVRRRGQEARLRCSPMKGHSHVYWYRQLPEEGLKFMVYLQKENIIDESGMPKERFSAEFPKEGPSILRIQQVVRGDSAAYFCASSPTGDPYNEQFFGPGTRLTVL.

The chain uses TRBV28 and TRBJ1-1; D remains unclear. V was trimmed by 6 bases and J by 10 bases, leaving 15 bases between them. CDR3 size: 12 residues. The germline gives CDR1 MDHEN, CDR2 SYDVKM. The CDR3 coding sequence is TGTGCCAGCAGCAAGCCCGGGGTGGTAGCTTTCTTT. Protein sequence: CASSKPGVVAFF.

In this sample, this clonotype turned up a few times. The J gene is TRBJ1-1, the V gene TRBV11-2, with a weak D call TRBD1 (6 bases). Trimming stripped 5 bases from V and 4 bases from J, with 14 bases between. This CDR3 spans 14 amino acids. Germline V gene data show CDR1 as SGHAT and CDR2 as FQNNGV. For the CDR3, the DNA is TGTGCCAGCAGCATAACACAGGGAAGCACTGAAGCTTTCTTT. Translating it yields CASSITQGSTEAFF.

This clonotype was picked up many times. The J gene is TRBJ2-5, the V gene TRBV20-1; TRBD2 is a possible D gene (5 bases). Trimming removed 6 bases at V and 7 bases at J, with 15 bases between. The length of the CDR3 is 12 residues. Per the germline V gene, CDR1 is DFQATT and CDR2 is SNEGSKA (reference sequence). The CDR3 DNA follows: TGCAGTGCCGGGCTTATACGGGGGACCCAGTACTTC. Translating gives CSAGLIRGTQYF.

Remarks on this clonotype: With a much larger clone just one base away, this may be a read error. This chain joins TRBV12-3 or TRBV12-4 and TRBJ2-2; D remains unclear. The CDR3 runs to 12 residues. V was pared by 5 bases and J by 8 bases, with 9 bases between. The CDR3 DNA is TGTGCCAGCAGTCTAGATAGGGGGGAGCTGTTTTTT. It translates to CASSLDRGELFF.

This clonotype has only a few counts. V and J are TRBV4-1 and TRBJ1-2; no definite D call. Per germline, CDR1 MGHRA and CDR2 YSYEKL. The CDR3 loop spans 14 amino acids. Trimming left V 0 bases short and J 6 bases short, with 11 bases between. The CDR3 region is CASSQDGWRDGYTF. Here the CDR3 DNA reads TGCGCCAGCAGCCAAGATGGGTGGAGGGATGGCTACACCTTC.

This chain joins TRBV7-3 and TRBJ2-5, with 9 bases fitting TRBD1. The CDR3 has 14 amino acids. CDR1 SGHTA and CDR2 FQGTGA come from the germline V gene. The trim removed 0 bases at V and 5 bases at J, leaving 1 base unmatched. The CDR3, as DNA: TGTGCCAGCAGCTTAACGGACAGGGGCGAGACCCAGTACTTC. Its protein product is CASSLTDRGETQYF.

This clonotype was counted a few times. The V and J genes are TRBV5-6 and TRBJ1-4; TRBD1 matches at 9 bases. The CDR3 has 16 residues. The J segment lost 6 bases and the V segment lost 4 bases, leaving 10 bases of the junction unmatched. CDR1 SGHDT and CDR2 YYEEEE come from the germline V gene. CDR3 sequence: CASSLLGDRDDEKLFF. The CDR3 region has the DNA TGTGCCAGCAGCCTCTTAGGGGACAGGGACGATGAAAAACTGTTTTTT. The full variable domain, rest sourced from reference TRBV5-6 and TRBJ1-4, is DAGVTQSPTHLIKTRGQQVTLRCSPKSGHDTVSWYQQALGQGPQFIFQYYEEEERQRGNFPDRFSGHQFPNYSSELNVNALLLGDSALYLCASSLLGDRDDEKLFFGSGTQLSVL.

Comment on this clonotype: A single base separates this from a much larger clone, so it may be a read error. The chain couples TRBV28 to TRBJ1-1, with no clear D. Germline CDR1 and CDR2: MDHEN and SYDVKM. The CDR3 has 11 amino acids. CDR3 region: CASRFGTEALF. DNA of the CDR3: TGTGCCAGCAGGTTTGGAACTGAAGCTCTCTTT.

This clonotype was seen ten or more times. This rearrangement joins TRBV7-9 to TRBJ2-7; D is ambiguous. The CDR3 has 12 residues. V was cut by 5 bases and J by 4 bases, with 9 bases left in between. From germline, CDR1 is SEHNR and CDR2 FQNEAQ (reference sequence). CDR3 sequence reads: CASSPGNYEQYF. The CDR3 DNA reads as TGTGCCAGCAGCCCCGGCAATTACGAGCAGTACTTC.

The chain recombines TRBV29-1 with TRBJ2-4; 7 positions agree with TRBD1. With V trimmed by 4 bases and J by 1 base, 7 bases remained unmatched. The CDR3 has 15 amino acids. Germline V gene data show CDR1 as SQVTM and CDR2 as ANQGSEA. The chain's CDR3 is CSVVVQGEAKNIQYF. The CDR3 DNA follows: TGCAGCGTTGTCGTTCAGGGGGAGGCCAAAAACATTCAGTACTTC.

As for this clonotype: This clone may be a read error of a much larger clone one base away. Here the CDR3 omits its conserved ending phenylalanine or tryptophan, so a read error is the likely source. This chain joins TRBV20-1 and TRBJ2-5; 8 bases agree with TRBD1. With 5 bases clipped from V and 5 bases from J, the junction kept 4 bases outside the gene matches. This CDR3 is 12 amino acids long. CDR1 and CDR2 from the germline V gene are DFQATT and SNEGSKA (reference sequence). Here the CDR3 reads CSAGQGVETQYL. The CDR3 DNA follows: TGCAGTGCTGGACAGGGCGTCGAGACCCAGTACCTC.

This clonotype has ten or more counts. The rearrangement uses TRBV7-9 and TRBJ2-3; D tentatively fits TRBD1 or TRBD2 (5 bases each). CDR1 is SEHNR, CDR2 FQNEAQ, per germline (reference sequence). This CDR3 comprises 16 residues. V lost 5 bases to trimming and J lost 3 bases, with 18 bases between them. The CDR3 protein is CASSPLGTTGTDTQYF. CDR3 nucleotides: TGTGCCAGCAGCCCCCTAGGGACCACTGGGACAGATACGCAGTATTTT.

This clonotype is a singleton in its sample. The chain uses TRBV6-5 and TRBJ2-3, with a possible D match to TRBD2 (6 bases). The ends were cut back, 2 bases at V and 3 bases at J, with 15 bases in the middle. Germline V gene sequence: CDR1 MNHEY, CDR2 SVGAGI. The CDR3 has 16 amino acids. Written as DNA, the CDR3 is TGTGCCAGCAGTTACGGGGGGAGGCCCTTAACAGATACGCAGTATTTT. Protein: CASSYGGRPLTDTQYF.

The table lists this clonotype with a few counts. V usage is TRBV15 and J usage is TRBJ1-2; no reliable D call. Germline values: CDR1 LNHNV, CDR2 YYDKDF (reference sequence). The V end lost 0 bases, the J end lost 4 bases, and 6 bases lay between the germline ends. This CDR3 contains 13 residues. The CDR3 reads CATSRDRGYGYTF. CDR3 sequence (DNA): TGTGCCACCAGCAGAGATCGGGGCTATGGCTACACCTTC.

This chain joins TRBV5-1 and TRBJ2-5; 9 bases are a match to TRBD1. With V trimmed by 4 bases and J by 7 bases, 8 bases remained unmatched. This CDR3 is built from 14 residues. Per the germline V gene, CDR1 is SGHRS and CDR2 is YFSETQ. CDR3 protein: CASSPGQGSGTQYF. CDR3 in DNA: TGCGCCAGCAGCCCGGGACAGGGTTCGGGGACCCAGTACTTC.